The T cell receptor beta chain under discussion was sequenced for a study of graft-versus-host responses after intestinal transplantation. For the study at large: Transplant recipients had multivisceral, liver-intestinal, or isolated intestinal grafts. Every recipient had anti-thymocyte globulin induction and roughly 3 years of tacrolimus plus steroids.

Produced via immunoSEQ multiplex PCR; TCRdb's table is partial and in-frame only. This table holds tens of thousands of clones, more than 70% found once. Study-level points and caveats: Analysis identified GvH clones in recipient marrow, with some appearing first in ileum or blood. Early post-transplant HvG declines were associated with peak circulating GvH clone levels.

For this clone: What it binds is not known.

J was trimmed by 1 base and V by 4 bases; bases with no gene match: 6. The CDR3 spans 15 residues. CDR1 is KGHSH, CDR2 LQKENI, per germline. The sample consisted of unstimulated CD4+ T cells sorted from spleen or lymph node cells, taken before transplant. This chain links TRBV18 with TRBJ1-1; 7 bases fit TRBD1. The clonotype originates from a human donor who was the organ donor for an intestinal transplant. DNA of the CDR3: TGTGCCAGCTCACTAACCCAGGGGGGGAACACTGAAGCTTTCTTT. This codes for CASSLTQGGNTEAFF.